Each of the 29 T cell receptor beta chains below was sequenced from the same sample in a study of cytomegalovirus exposure and HLA in healthy donors. In the PCR, 60 Vbeta and 13 Jbeta primers were used. The data were produced by immunoSEQ multiplex PCR, yet TCRdb's version contains in-frame clones alone and is incomplete. The sample lists 200,000 to 300,000 clones; about four fifths were seen once. The sequenced material came from PBMCs. The receptors derive from a woman in her thirties or forties in good health and CMV-seropositive.

The rearrangement links TRBV7-5 to TRBJ2-5; TRBD1, the D gene given by the table, was not confirmed from the DNA. TRBV7-5 is a documented pseudogene. This CDR3 has 16 residues. This chain's CDR3 is CARSPPKRGRKETQYF. Here the CDR3 DNA reads TGTGCCAGAAGCCCCCCGAAGAGGGGGCGAAAGGAGACCCAGTACTTC.

This chain connects TRBV7-9 to TRBJ2-5; 9 nucleotides agree with TRBD1. Trimming took 4 bases from V and 4 from J; bases not matched to a gene: 10. Germline V gives CDR1 SEHNR, CDR2 FQNEAQ (reference sequence). The length of the CDR3 is 16 residues. CDR3 region: CASSSANRGPGETQYF. As DNA, the CDR3 is TGTGCCAGCAGCTCAGCAAACAGGGGGCCAGGAGAGACCCAGTACTTC.

The V gene is TRBV30, the J gene TRBJ1-1; 7 nucleotides match TRBD1. Germline lookup yields CDR1 GTSNPN and CDR2 SVGIG (reference sequence). This CDR3 spans 13 amino acids. Germline trimming cut 0 bases from V and 7 bases from J; bases unmatched to any gene: 5. Here the CDR3 reads CAWSVNRGGEAFF. The DNA of the CDR3 is TGTGCCTGGAGTGTAAACAGGGGCGGTGAAGCTTTCTTT.

The gene calls are TRBV9 and TRBJ2-7, with TRBD2 as a possible D gene (5 bases). The germline V and J ends were trimmed by 4 bases and 5 bases, with 16 bases remaining between them. CDR1 is SGDLS and CDR2 is YYNGEE in the germline V gene. There are 14 residues in the CDR3. The CDR3 spells CASSLDWRRNEQYF. The CDR3 nucleotides are TGTGCCAGCAGCCTGGACTGGAGACGCAACGAGCAGTACTTC.

The V call is TRBV11-2, the J call TRBJ2-7; tentative D call: TRBD1 (5 bases). The CDR3 consists of 14 residues. V lost 5 bases and J lost 0, with 11 bases in between. Germline V gene sequence: CDR1 SGHAT, CDR2 FQNNGV. The CDR3 DNA is TGTGCCAGCAGCGAACAAACAGGCTCCTACGAGCAGTACTTC. Translation: CASSEQTGSYEQYF.

The gene calls are TRBV7-9 and TRBJ2-3; D is ambiguous. V was cut by 2 bases and J by 6 bases, with 6 bases left in between. Germline loops: CDR1 SEHNR, CDR2 FQNEAQ (reference sequence). The CDR3 is 12 amino acids. The CDR3 spells CASSLSLDTQYF. In DNA, the CDR3 is TGTGCCAGCAGCTTATCGTTGGATACGCAGTATTTT.

CDR3 sequence (DNA): TGTGCCAGCAGTTTGGGGACAGGGGGCTCTAGCGGCTACGAGCAGTACTTC. It translates to CASSLGTGGSSGYEQYF. The gene calls are TRBV27 and TRBJ2-7, with TRBD1 matching over 12 bases. There are 17 residues in the CDR3. CDR1 and CDR2 from the germline V gene are MNHEY and SMNVEV (reference sequence). V shed 3 bases and J 3 bases; nucleotides not matched to a gene: 9.

DNA of the CDR3: TGTGCCAGCGGTCCCTTTGGTGTGACAGGGGCGAGAGGCTCTGGCTACACCTTC. Residues: CASGPFGVTGARGSGYTF. This sequence joins TRBV28 and TRBJ1-2, with 8 bases lining up with TRBD1. CDR3 size: 18 residues. Germline values: CDR1 MDHEN, CDR2 SYDVKM. The junction had 24 bases not matched to a gene; V was cut back by 8 bases and J by 7 bases.

V gene TRBV7-2 combines with J gene TRBJ2-5; 12 bases fit TRBD2. CDR3 length: 16 residues. Trimming removed 5 bases from V and 5 bases from J; junction bases left unmatched: 9. Germline V gene sequence: CDR1 SGHTA, CDR2 FQGNSA. The CDR3 here is CASSPLLAGGGETQYF. DNA of the CDR3: TGTGCCAGCAGCCCTCTTCTAGCGGGAGGGGGGGAGACCCAGTACTTC.

The chain links TRBV14 to TRBJ2-7; the D gene is possibly TRBD1 (5 bases). Between the trimmed V and J ends, which lost 4 bases and 4 bases, there was a span of 11 bases. The CDR3 loop spans 13 amino acids. Germline CDR1 is SGHDN and CDR2 is FVKESK. The CDR3 reads CASSRQSGYEQYF. As DNA, the CDR3 is TGTGCCAGCAGCCGACAATCAGGGTACGAGCAGTACTTC.

V and J are TRBV6-6 and TRBJ1-5; 7 nucleotides line up with TRBD1. With 6 bases clipped from V and 0 bases from J, the junction kept 2 bases outside the gene matches. Germline loops: CDR1 MNHNY, CDR2 SVGAGI (reference sequence). The CDR3 has 14 residues. CDR3: CASRGQNSNQPQHF. The CDR3 DNA is TGTGCCAGCAGGGGACAGAATAGCAATCAGCCCCAGCATTTT.

This clone was observed a few times. This rearrangement joins TRBV29-1 to TRBJ2-7; no clear D gene. The V end was cut by 3 bases, the J end by 4 bases, with 7 bases between. Looked up from germline, CDR1 is SQVTM and CDR2 is ANQGSEA. The CDR3 has 11 amino acids. The CDR3 is CSVEVEYEQYF. CDR3 in DNA: TGCAGCGTTGAGGTGGAGTACGAGCAGTACTTC.

The rearrangement links TRBV7-2 to TRBJ2-3; D perhaps matches TRBD2 (6 bases). Trimming pared 5 bases from V and 4 bases from J, leaving 10 bases between. Germline V gene data show CDR1 as SGHTA and CDR2 as FQGNSA. The CDR3 runs 13 residues. The CDR3 DNA sequence: TGTGCCAGCAGCCCGGGAGTACCAGATACGCAGTATTTT. Translated: CASSPGVPDTQYF.

With regard to this clone: Other DNA sequences in the sample encode the same CDR3. The rearrangement joins TRBV19 to TRBJ2-2; the D is unclear. The CDR3 is 14 amino acids. Germline V gene data show CDR1 as LNHDA and CDR2 as SQIVND (reference sequence). Deletions cut 7 bases from V and 2 bases from J, with 11 bases between. CDR3 in amino acids: CASKPRANTGELFF. CDR3 bases: TGTGCCAGTAAACCCCGCGCCAACACCGGGGAGCTGTTTTTT.

The chain's CDR3 is CAWSLPGSRVNSPLHF. CDR3 DNA: TGTGCCTGGAGCTTGCCAGGCTCGAGGGTGAATTCACCCCTCCACTTT. The rearrangement uses TRBV30 and TRBJ1-6; D is undetermined. This CDR3 contains 16 residues. CDR1 and CDR2 (germline): GTSNPN, SVGIG (reference sequence). The V gene lost 3 bases and the J gene lost 7 bases, with 19 bases spanning the gap.

The chain links TRBV15 to TRBJ2-1; 9 bases are shared with TRBD2. The germline V gene has CDR1 LNHNV and CDR2 YYDKDF (reference sequence). V lost 6 bases, J lost 6 bases, and 12 bases stayed unmatched. This CDR3 contains 16 residues. CDR3 amino acids: CATSNAGGPRLNEQFF. CDR3 sequence (DNA): TGTGCCACCAGTAATGCGGGAGGGCCTCGACTCAATGAGCAGTTCTTC.

The rearrangement links TRBV7-9 to TRBJ1-1; 7 bases map to TRBD1. Germline values: CDR1 SEHNR, CDR2 FQNEAQ (reference sequence). This CDR3 is 13 amino acids long. Trimming removed 5 bases from V and 1 base from J; junction bases left unmatched: 1. CDR3 protein: CASSRQGNTEAFF. For the CDR3, the DNA is TGTGCCAGCAGCCGACAGGGGAACACTGAAGCTTTCTTT.

Details on this clone: Other DNA sequences of this sample code for an identical CDR3. The chain links TRBV6-6 to TRBJ1-2; unclear D gene. Trimming took 0 bases from V and 2 from J, leaving 4 bases between them. CDR1 and CDR2 from the germline V gene are MNHNY and SVGAGI (reference sequence). CDR3 length equals 13 residues. CDR3 residues: CASSYSGNYGYTF. As DNA, the CDR3 is TGTGCCAGCAGTTACTCCGGGAACTATGGCTACACCTTC.

This chain's CDR3 is CAWSVSSPGLRGYTF. Written as DNA, the CDR3 is TGTGCCTGGAGTGTAAGTAGCCCTGGCCTCCGGGGCTACACCTTC. The chain links TRBV30 to TRBJ1-2; D not certain. CDR1 GTSNPN and CDR2 SVGIG come from the germline V gene (reference sequence). CDR3 length: 15 residues. The germline V and J ends were trimmed by 0 bases and 8 bases, with 19 bases remaining between them.

The chain links TRBV11-1 to TRBJ1-2, with TRBD1 matching over 12 bases. V was clipped by 3 bases and J by 8 bases; unmatched bases: 10. Germline lookup yields CDR1 SGHAT and CDR2 FQDESV (reference sequence). The CDR3 sequence is 16 residues long. This CDR3 is CASSFAPGQGAKGYTF. The CDR3 DNA is TGTGCCAGCAGCTTTGCCCCGGGACAGGGGGCGAAGGGCTACACCTTC.

This chain joins TRBV21-1 and TRBJ1-5; the D segment call TRBD1 is taken from the table without a DNA check. TRBV21-1 is termed a pseudogene. There are 14 residues in the CDR3. The CDR3 region has the DNA TGTGCCAGCACGACTACTGACAGGAATCAGCCCCAGCATTTT. Translation gives CASTTTDRNQPQHF.

The genes are TRBV7-9 and TRBJ2-7, with 12 bases lining up with TRBD2. CDR3 size: 19 residues. Germline CDR1 and CDR2: SEHNR and FQNEAQ (reference sequence). V trimming: 5 bases; J trimming: 3 bases; junction bases outside the gene matches: 17. The CDR3 loop reads CASSPRGPQTSGSIYEQYF. The CDR3 nucleotides read TGTGCCAGCAGCCCCCGGGGCCCCCAGACTAGCGGGAGTATCTACGAGCAGTACTTC. Looking up the rest from reference TRBV7-9 and TRBJ2-7 gives the full variable domain: DTGVSQNPRHKITKRGQNVTFRCDPISEHNRLYWYRQTLGQGPEFLTYFQNEAQLEKSRLLSDRFSAERPKGSFSTLEIQRTEQGDSAMYLCASSPRGPQTSGSIYEQYFGPGTRLTVT.

The V and J genes are TRBV28 and TRBJ1-2; 10 bases match TRBD1. The CDR3 loop spans 15 amino acids. V shed 3 bases, J shed 3 bases, and the junction held 4 bases outside the gene matches. Germline V gene sequence: CDR1 MDHEN, CDR2 SYDVKM. The CDR3 nucleotides are TGTGCCAGCAGTTTCGGGACAGGGGTACACTATGGCTACACCTTC. Translation gives CASSFGTGVHYGYTF.

The CDR3 is CASSWATGQETQYF. Here the CDR3 DNA reads TGCGCCAGCAGCTGGGCGACGGGACAAGAGACCCAGTACTTC. The chain uses TRBV5-1 and TRBJ2-5, with D possibly TRBD2 on 5 matching bases. The length of the CDR3 is 14 residues. V lost 3 bases, J lost 2 bases, and 11 bases lay in between. The germline gives CDR1 SGHRS, CDR2 YFSETQ. The full variable domain, with the rest looked up from reference TRBV5-1 and TRBJ2-5, is KAGVTQTPRYLIKTRGQQVTLSCSPISGHRSVSWYQQTPGQGLQFLFEYFSETQRNKGNFPGRFSGRQFSNSRSEMNVSTLELGDSALYLCASSWATGQETQYFGPGTRLLVL.

J is TRBJ1-6 and V is TRBV18, with a tentative D call TRBD1 (6 bases). CDR1 is KGHSH, CDR2 LQKENI, per germline. Trimming stripped 3 bases from V and 1 base from J, with 7 bases between. The CDR3 length is 15 residues. Written as DNA, the CDR3 is TGTGCCAGCTCACCGAGGGGGTCCTATAATTCACCCCTCCACTTT. Translating it yields CASSPRGSYNSPLHF.

The chain uses TRBV27 and TRBJ2-1; D gene ambiguous. Trimming cost V 2 bases and J 0 bases, with 11 bases left between them. This CDR3 is built from 16 residues. Germline values: CDR1 MNHEY, CDR2 SMNVEV (reference sequence). In nucleotides, the CDR3 is TGTGCCAGCAGTTTAGGGCATCCCAGCTCCTACAATGAGCAGTTCTTC. This gives the protein CASSLGHPSSYNEQFF.

The rearrangement links TRBV19 to TRBJ2-7; 7 bases fit TRBD2. The CDR3 is made up of 15 amino acids. Germline CDR1 and CDR2: LNHDA and SQIVND (reference sequence). The V and J ends lost 3 bases and 2 bases, in that order; junction bases with no gene match: 7. Here the CDR3 DNA reads TGTGCCAGTAGTATCTTGGCGGGAGTCACCTACGAGCAGTACTTC. This translates into CASSILAGVTYEQYF.

The chain links TRBV7-8 to TRBJ2-2, with 7 nucleotides matching TRBD2. Germline CDR1 is SGHVS and CDR2 is FQNEAQ. There are 17 residues in the CDR3. The junction had 12 bases not matched to a gene; V was cut back by 2 bases and J by 6 bases. Here the CDR3 DNA reads TGTGCCAGCAGCTTAACCCCGACTAGCCGGATACCCGGGGAGCTGTTTTTT. Amino acid sequence: CASSLTPTSRIPGELFF.

The rearrangement links TRBV9 to TRBJ1-1; D unclear. CDR1 is SGDLS, CDR2 YYNGEE, per germline. The CDR3 spans 13 residues. V shed 4 bases and J shed 3 bases, with 10 bases lying between them. The CDR3, as DNA: TGTGCCAGCAGCCGCTCGAGGGACACTGAAGCTTTCTTT. It yields the protein CASSRSRDTEAFF.